This record concerns one TCR beta chain sequence. The data were taken from a study of blood T cell repertoires in COVID-19. Background on the study: Material from acute and convalescent COVID-19 was sourced from the United States, Italy and Spain.

Looked up from germline, CDR1 is KGHSH and CDR2 is LQKENI. The CDR3 runs to 17 residues. Trimming removed 2 bases at V and 0 bases at J, with 16 bases between. The method was immunoSEQ multiplex PCR; TCRdb's version includes in-frame clones alone and lacks a portion of them. The table has about 31,000 clones, approximately 87% seen once. Sequenced: peripheral blood. The chain joins TRBV18 to TRBJ1-1; D gene ambiguous. This TCR was sampled from a human donor with active COVID-19. The donor label of this sample is uncertain. CDR3 protein: CASSPSGGLELNTEAFF. DNA for the CDR3: TGTGCCAGCTCACCATCTGGCGGATTAGAATTGAACACTGAAGCTTTCTTT.